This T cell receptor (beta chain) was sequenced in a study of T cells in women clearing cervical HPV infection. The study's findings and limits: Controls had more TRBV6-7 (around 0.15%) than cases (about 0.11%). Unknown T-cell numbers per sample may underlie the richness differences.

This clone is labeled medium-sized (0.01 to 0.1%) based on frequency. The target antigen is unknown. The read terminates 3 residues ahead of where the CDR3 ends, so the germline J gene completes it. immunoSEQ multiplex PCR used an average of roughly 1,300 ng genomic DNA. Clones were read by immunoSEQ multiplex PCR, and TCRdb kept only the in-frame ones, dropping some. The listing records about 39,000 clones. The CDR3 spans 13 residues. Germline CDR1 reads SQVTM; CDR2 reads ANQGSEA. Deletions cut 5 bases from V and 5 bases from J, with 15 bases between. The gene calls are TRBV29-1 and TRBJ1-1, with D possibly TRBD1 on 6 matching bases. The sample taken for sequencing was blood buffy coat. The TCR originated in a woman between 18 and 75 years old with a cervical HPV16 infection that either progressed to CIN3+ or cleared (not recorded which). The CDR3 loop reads CSVLHREGTEAFF. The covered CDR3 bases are TGCAGCGTTCTCCACAGGGAGGGAACTGAA.